Below are 25 T cell receptor beta chains sequenced from a single sample in a study of PD-L1 blockade in urothelial cancer. The time point was: peripheral blood 6 weeks after treatment start. Only in-frame clones appear in the TCRdb table, and some are missing; sequencing was by immunoSEQ multiplex PCR. The sample records approximately 110,000 clones, 75% to 95% being singletons. Sequenced material: PBMCs, taken around atezolizumab (anti-PD-L1) treatment. These receptors were collected from a man in his sixties with urothelial cancer.

In DNA form, the CDR3 reads TGTGCCACCAGCAGAGAGGTGGCTAGCGGGACTAGCACAGATACGCAGTATTTT. Residues: CATSREVASGTSTDTQYF. J is TRBJ2-3 and V is TRBV15; 9 bases map to TRBD2. After removal of 0 bases from V and 0 bases from J, the junction contained 7 bases not matched to a gene. The CDR3 covers 18 residues. Per the germline V gene, CDR1 is LNHNV and CDR2 is YYDKDF (reference sequence).

The genes are TRBV5-4 and TRBJ2-1, with 11 bases aligning to TRBD2. Germline assignment: CDR1 SGHNT and CDR2 YYREEE (reference sequence). The CDR3 contains 17 residues. The V and J ends lost 0 bases and 9 bases, in that order; junction bases with no gene match: 11. The CDR3, as DNA: TGTGCCAGCAGCTTGGTCCGGGCTAGCGGGGGGTTTAGTGAGCAGTTCTTC. This sequence encodes CASSLVRASGGFSEQFF.

Of note for this clone: One end of the junction varies from germline; a read error may be responsible. The CDR3 sequence: CASSLVVFREPAYEQYF. The CDR3 coding sequence is TGTGCTAGCAGCTTAGTGGTTTTTCGGGAGCCTGCCTACGAGCAGTACTTC. The chain has TRBV7-7 and TRBJ2-7; maybe TRBD2 (6 bases). The CDR3 has 17 residues. Germline CDR1 reads SSHAT; CDR2 reads FNYEAQ (reference sequence).

This chain uses TRBV11-1 with TRBJ2-7; possibly TRBD1 for D (6 bases). Trimming took off 2 bases at V and 2 bases at J, with 13 bases between the two ends. This CDR3 spans 15 amino acids. Germline CDR1 reads SGHAT; CDR2 reads FQDESV (reference sequence). CDR3 nucleotide sequence: TGTGCCAGCAGCTTAAGGGGACATACAACCTACGAGCAGTACTTC. As protein: CASSLRGHTTYEQYF. The whole variable domain, remainder taken from reference TRBV11-1 and TRBJ2-7, is EAEVAQSPRYKITEKSQAVAFWCDPISGHATLYWYRQILGQGPELLVQFQDESVVDDSQLPKDRFSAERLKGVDSTLKIQPAELGDSAMYLCASSLRGHTTYEQYFGPGTRLTVT.

V usage is TRBV7-2 and J usage is TRBJ2-2; 9 bases fit TRBD1. Trimming cost V 5 bases and J 5 bases; bases outside gene matches: 9. In germline, CDR1 is SGHTA, CDR2 FQGNSA. The CDR3 is made up of 16 amino acids. CDR3 bases: TGTGCCAGCAGCCCTTTAGCCGGGACAGGGACCGGGGAGCTGTTTTTT. Residues: CASSPLAGTGTGELFF.

V gene TRBV9 combines with J gene TRBJ2-1, with 8 nucleotides matching TRBD2. Germline values: CDR1 SGDLS, CDR2 YYNGEE. Trimming cost V 4 bases and J 8 bases; bases outside gene matches: 5. This CDR3 has 13 residues. CDR3 coding DNA: TGTGCCAGCAGCCCAGGAGCGGGGGATGAGCAGTTCTTC. Protein: CASSPGAGDEQFF.

The chain combines TRBV7-3 with TRBJ2-7; 9 bases match TRBD1. V was pared by 5 bases and J by 5 bases, with 13 bases of the junction left unmatched. The CDR3 is 16 amino acids. The germline CDR1 and CDR2 sequences are SGHTA and FQGTGA. This CDR3 reads CASSALPGQGQHEQYF. The CDR3 DNA sequence: TGTGCCAGCAGCGCCTTACCGGGACAGGGACAGCACGAGCAGTACTTC. Full variable domain (rest looked up from reference TRBV7-3 and TRBJ2-7): GAGVSQTPSNKVTEKGKYVELRCDPISGHTALYWYRQSLGQGPEFLIYFQGTGAADDSGLPNDRFFAVRPEGSVSTLKIQRTERGDSAVYLCASSALPGQGQHEQYFGPGTRLTVT.

The chain combines TRBV4-3 with TRBJ2-7; a weak D match, TRBD1 (6 bases). Germline V gene data show CDR1 as LGHNA and CDR2 as YSLEER. With 0 bases removed from V and 4 bases from J, the gap between germline ends came to 16 bases. The CDR3 spans 16 residues. The CDR3 DNA follows: TGCGCCAGCAGCCAAGATCGAACAGGGACCATGTACGAGCAGTACTTC. The encoded protein is CASSQDRTGTMYEQYF.

The chain carries TRBV30 and TRBJ1-2; D is unresolved. CDR1 GTSNPN and CDR2 SVGIG come from the germline V gene (reference sequence). This CDR3 contains 13 residues. The V end was cut by 0 bases, the J end by 4 bases, with 9 bases between. CDR3 loop: CAWSVLSGYGYTF. The CDR3 nucleotides read TGTGCCTGGAGTGTACTTAGCGGCTATGGCTACACCTTC.

V is TRBV5-1 and J is TRBJ2-1, with TRBD1 identical over 7 bases. The CDR3 consists of 14 residues. V trimming: 5 bases; J trimming: 8 bases; junction bases outside the gene matches: 10. From germline, CDR1 is SGHRS and CDR2 YFSETQ. CDR3 in DNA: TGCGCCAGCAGTCCGGCCACAGGGGAGCATGAGCAGTTCTTC. Translated, it gives CASSPATGEHEQFF.

V is TRBV5-5 and J is TRBJ2-7, with 9 bases that match TRBD2. V lost 4 bases, J lost 2 bases, and 7 bases stayed unmatched. This CDR3 spans 15 amino acids. The V gene's germline CDR1 is SGHKS and CDR2 YYEKEE (reference sequence). The CDR3 sequence: CASSVVAGDTYEQYF. In nucleotides, the CDR3 is TGTGCCAGCAGCGTTGTAGCGGGGGATACCTACGAGCAGTACTTC. Full variable domain (outside the CDR3, taken from reference TRBV5-5 and TRBJ2-7): DAGVTQSPTHLIKTRGQQVTLRCSPISGHKSVSWYQQVLGQGPQFIFQYYEKEERGRGNFPDRFSARQFPNYSSELNVNALLLGDSALYLCASSVVAGDTYEQYFGPGTRLTVT.

The rearrangement joins TRBV9 to TRBJ2-1; D is unresolved. The CDR3 spans 15 residues. V gave up 0 bases and J gave up 1 base, with 8 bases separating them. CDR1 is SGDLS and CDR2 is YYNGEE in the germline V gene. The CDR3 loop reads CASSVERWSYNEQFF. CDR3 DNA: TGTGCCAGCAGCGTAGAGAGGTGGTCCTACAATGAGCAGTTCTTC.

The chain recombines TRBV28 with TRBJ2-1; TRBD2 matches 15 bases. Germline assignment: CDR1 MDHEN and CDR2 SYDVKM. The CDR3 length is 14 residues. V dropped 8 bases and J dropped 7; count of bases not matched to a gene: 3. CDR3 in amino acids: CASAGTSGGNEQFF. The CDR3 region has the DNA TGTGCCAGCGCCGGGACTAGCGGGGGGAATGAGCAGTTCTTC.

This rearrangement joins TRBV30 to TRBJ2-3, with D possibly matching TRBD1 (6 bases). Germline values: CDR1 GTSNPN, CDR2 SVGIG (reference sequence). Trimming took off 0 bases at V and 9 bases at J, with 10 bases between the two ends. This CDR3 is built from 12 residues. CDR3 region: CAWSVQQGTQYF. DNA of the CDR3: TGTGCCTGGAGTGTACAACAGGGAACGCAGTATTTT.

The chain employs TRBV27 and TRBJ2-3, with 8 positions matching TRBD2. The CDR3 runs 17 residues. From germline, CDR1 is MNHEY and CDR2 SMNVEV (reference sequence). The J segment lost 0 bases and the V segment lost 7 bases, leaving 12 bases of the junction unmatched. CDR3 sequence (DNA): TGTGCCAGCACCGGCGGGGGGACCTCCGCTAGCACAGATACGCAGTATTTT. Encoded protein: CASTGGGTSASTDTQYF.

The chain combines TRBV19 with TRBJ2-7, with D perhaps matching TRBD2 (5 bases). Germline-derived CDR1 and CDR2 are LNHDA and SQIVND (reference sequence). Trimming left V 7 bases short and J 1 base short, with 11 bases between. The CDR3 loop spans 13 amino acids. CDR3 sequence reads: CASNEGWSYEQYF. CDR3 bases: TGTGCCAGTAATGAGGGCTGGTCCTACGAGCAGTACTTC. The entire variable domain, with the rest obtained from reference TRBV19 and TRBJ2-7, is as follows: DGGITQSPKYLFRKEGQNVTLSCEQNLNHDAMYWYRQDPGQGLRLIYYSQIVNDFQKGDIAEGYSVSREKKESFPLTVTSAQKNPTAFYLCASNEGWSYEQYFGPGTRLTVT.

J is TRBJ2-3 and V is TRBV10-3; 9 bases are shared with TRBD1. Germline values: CDR1 ENHRY, CDR2 SYGVKD. The junction had 8 bases not matched to a gene; V was cut back by 7 bases and J by 0 bases. There are 16 residues in the CDR3. The CDR3 loop is CAIMDRGTGSTDTQYF. CDR3 coding DNA: TGTGCCATCATGGACAGGGGTACAGGTAGCACAGATACGCAGTATTTT.

The chain combines TRBV25-1 with TRBJ2-7; no definite D call. Trimming took off 9 bases at V and 3 bases at J, with 15 bases between the two ends. This CDR3 has 13 residues. Germline V gene lookup returns CDR1 MGHDK and CDR2 SYGVNS. The CDR3 region is CARVDTSFYEQYF. The CDR3 DNA is TGTGCCAGAGTAGACACAAGCTTCTACGAGCAGTACTTC.

This clone appeared a single time. The rearrangement links TRBV4-1 to TRBJ1-4; 10 nucleotides line up with TRBD1. Germline V gene lookup returns CDR1 MGHRA and CDR2 YSYEKL. Unmatched junction bases numbered 5, after V lost 4 bases and J lost 3 bases. This CDR3 is built from 16 residues. CDR3 in DNA: TGCGCCAGCAGCCTTATAGGACAGGGGGCTAATGAAAAACTGTTTTTT. Translation: CASSLIGQGANEKLFF.

This clone was detected only a few times. The genes are TRBV11-3 and TRBJ2-2; possible D gene TRBD2, 5 bases. The ends were cut back, 4 bases at V and 3 bases at J, with 18 bases in the middle. The length of the CDR3 is 17 residues. CDR1 and CDR2 from the germline V gene are SGHNT and YENEEA. The CDR3 loop reads CASSSSSWERDTGELFF. The DNA of the CDR3 is TGTGCCAGCAGCTCCTCAAGTTGGGAGCGTGACACCGGGGAGCTGTTTTTT.

Comment on this clone: Its ends do not fully match the called genes, so a read error is possible. The chain employs TRBV2 and TRBJ1-3; 9 positions agree with TRBD1. Germline CDR1 and CDR2: SNHLY and FYNNEI. The CDR3 contains 14 residues. CDR3 in amino acids: CASRISPGTGFMDF. The CDR3 nucleotides are TGTGCCAGCAGGATAAGTCCCGGGACAGGGTTTATGGATTTT.

The chain joins TRBV6-6 to TRBJ1-3; 8 nucleotides line up with TRBD1. V was clipped by 0 bases and J by 4 bases; unmatched bases: 2. The CDR3 sequence is 15 residues long. CDR1 is MNHNY and CDR2 is SVGAGI in the germline V gene (reference sequence). The CDR3 sequence is CASSYSDRDGNTIYF. In DNA, the CDR3 is TGTGCCAGCAGTTACTCGGACAGGGACGGAAACACCATATATTTT.

The chain links TRBV30 to TRBJ2-7, with D possibly being TRBD1 (5 bases). This CDR3 is 15 amino acids long. With 3 bases removed from V and 2 bases from J, the gap between germline ends came to 17 bases. The germline gives CDR1 GTSNPN, CDR2 SVGIG (reference sequence). Here the CDR3 reads CAWSPRTGRAYEQYF. CDR3 nucleotide sequence: TGTGCCTGGAGCCCTAGAACTGGCAGGGCCTACGAGCAGTACTTC.

The V and J genes are TRBV19 and TRBJ2-5; D may be TRBD1 (7 bases). V lost 1 base and J lost 3, with 9 bases in between. The CDR3 has 14 amino acids. Germline V CDR1 and CDR2: LNHDA, SQIVND (reference sequence). CDR3 protein: CASSIAGGKETQYF. CDR3 DNA sequence: TGTGCCAGTAGTATAGCAGGGGGGAAAGAGACCCAGTACTTC.

The chain links TRBV7-9 to TRBJ2-5, with 8 bases aligning to TRBD1. The CDR3 is made up of 14 amino acids. CDR1 is SEHNR, CDR2 FQNEAQ, per germline (reference sequence). The ends lost 4 bases at V and 5 bases at J; junction bases unmatched: 6. CDR3 region: CASSSTGGWETQYF. CDR3 DNA: TGTGCCAGCAGCTCAACAGGGGGATGGGAGACCCAGTACTTC. Full variable domain (missing parts from reference TRBV7-9 and TRBJ2-5): DTGVSQNPRHKITKRGQNVTFRCDPISEHNRLYWYRQTLGQGPEFLTYFQNEAQLEKSRLLSDRFSAERPKGSFSTLEIQRTEQGDSAMYLCASSSTGGWETQYFGPGTRLLVL.